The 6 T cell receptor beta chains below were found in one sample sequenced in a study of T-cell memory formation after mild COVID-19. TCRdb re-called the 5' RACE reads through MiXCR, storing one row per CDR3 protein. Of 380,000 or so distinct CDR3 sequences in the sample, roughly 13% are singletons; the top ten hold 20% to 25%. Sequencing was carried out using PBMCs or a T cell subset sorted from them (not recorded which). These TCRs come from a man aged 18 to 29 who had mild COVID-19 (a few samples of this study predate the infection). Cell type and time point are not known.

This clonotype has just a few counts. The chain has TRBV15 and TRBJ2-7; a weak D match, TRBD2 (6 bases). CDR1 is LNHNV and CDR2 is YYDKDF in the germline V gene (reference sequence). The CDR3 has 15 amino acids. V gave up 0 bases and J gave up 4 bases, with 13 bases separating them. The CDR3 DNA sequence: TGTGCCACCAGCAGAGATGGCAGCGGAGGGTACGAGCAGTACTTC. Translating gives CATSRDGSGGYEQYF.

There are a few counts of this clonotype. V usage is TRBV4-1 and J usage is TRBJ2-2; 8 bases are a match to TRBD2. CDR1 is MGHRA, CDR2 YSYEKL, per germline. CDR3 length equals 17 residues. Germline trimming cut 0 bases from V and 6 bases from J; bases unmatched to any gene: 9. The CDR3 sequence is CASSQDSLAVEAGELFF. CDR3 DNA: TGCGCCAGCAGCCAAGATTCACTAGCGGTGGAGGCCGGGGAGCTGTTTTTT.

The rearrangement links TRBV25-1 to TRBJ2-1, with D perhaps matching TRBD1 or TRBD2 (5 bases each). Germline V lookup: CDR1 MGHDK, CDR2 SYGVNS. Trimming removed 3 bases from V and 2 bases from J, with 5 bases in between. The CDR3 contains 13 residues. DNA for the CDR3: TGTGCCAGCAGTGAGGGACCCTACAATGAGCAGTTCTTC. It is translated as CASSEGPYNEQFF.

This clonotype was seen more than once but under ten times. The CDR3 DNA is TGCAGTGCTAGAGATAGAAGGGGGAGCCAGAACACTGAAGCTTTCTTT. Protein product: CSARDRRGSQNTEAFF. V and J are TRBV20-1 and TRBJ1-1; D possibly corresponds to TRBD1 (6 bases). Trimming removed 0 bases at V and 1 base at J, with 15 bases between. The CDR3 extends over 16 amino acids. Germline V CDR1 and CDR2: DFQATT, SNEGSKA (reference sequence).

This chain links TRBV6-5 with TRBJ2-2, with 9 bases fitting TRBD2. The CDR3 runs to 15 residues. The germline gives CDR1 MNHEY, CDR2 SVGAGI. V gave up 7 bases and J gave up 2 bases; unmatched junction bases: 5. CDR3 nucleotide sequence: TGTGCCAGCATTAGCGGGGGACCCAACACCGGGGAGCTGTTTTTT. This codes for CASISGGPNTGELFF.

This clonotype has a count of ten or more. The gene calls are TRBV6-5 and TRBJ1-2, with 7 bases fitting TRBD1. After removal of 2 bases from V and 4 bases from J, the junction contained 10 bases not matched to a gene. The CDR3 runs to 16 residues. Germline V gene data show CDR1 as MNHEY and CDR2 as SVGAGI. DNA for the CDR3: TGTGCCAGCAGTTACACAGGGGCCGACCCCTCCTATGGCTACACCTTC. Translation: CASSYTGADPSYGYTF.